A single sample is the source of the 26 T cell receptor beta chains below, sequenced in a study of cytomegalovirus exposure and HLA in healthy donors. PCR primers comprised 60 Vbeta and 13 Jbeta primers. Sequencing was performed with immunoSEQ multiplex PCR; in TCRdb, only in-frame clones are kept and a portion is missing. The sample yields around 70,000 clones, about three quarters seen once. The source material was PBMCs. The origin of the receptors is a woman aged 40 to 50 in good health and CMV-seropositive.

V gene TRBV5-1 combines with J gene TRBJ2-3; perhaps TRBD2 as D (6 bases). V dropped 5 bases and J dropped 1 base, with 8 bases sitting between them. The length of the CDR3 is 13 residues. Germline CDR1 reads SGHRS; CDR2 reads YFSETQ. The CDR3 loop is CASRGGGTDTQYF. The DNA of the CDR3 is TGCGCCAGCAGGGGGGGAGGCACAGATACGCAGTATTTT.

This chain uses TRBV29-1 with TRBJ2-3; TRBD2 matches 8 bases. This CDR3 has 12 residues. Germline-derived CDR1 and CDR2 are SQVTM and ANQGSEA. Trimming cost V 8 bases and J 4 bases; bases outside gene matches: 5. CDR3 in DNA: TGCAGCTCTCGGGGGGGGGCAGATACGCAGTATTTT. Protein product: CSSRGGADTQYF.

The chain is built from TRBV6-5 and TRBJ1-2; D uncertain. V shed 6 bases and J shed 1 base, with 9 bases lying between them. CDR1 and CDR2 from the germline V gene are MNHEY and SVGAGI. The CDR3 totals 13 residues. DNA for the CDR3: TGTGCCAGCAGCCGAGAGGTTAACTATGGCTACACCTTC. This sequence encodes CASSREVNYGYTF.

This clone occurred many times. This sequence joins TRBV9 and TRBJ1-6; a weak D match, TRBD1 (6 bases). Deletions cut 3 bases from V and 13 bases from J, with 17 bases between. Germline assignment: CDR1 SGDLS and CDR2 YYNGEE. The CDR3 extends over 14 amino acids. CDR3 coding DNA: TGTGCCAGCAGCGACCGGGACACCCTTAGTCCCCTCCACTTT. It yields the protein CASSDRDTLSPLHF.

This rearrangement joins TRBV11-1 to TRBJ1-1, with 7 bases fitting TRBD1. The trim removed 7 bases at V and 6 bases at J, leaving 11 bases unmatched. In germline, CDR1 is SGHAT, CDR2 FQDESV (reference sequence). The CDR3 covers 14 residues. The CDR3, as DNA: TGTGCCAGCATCTCGAGGGCGCAGGGGGCTGAAGCTTTCTTT. This sequence encodes CASISRAQGAEAFF. The full variable domain, rest sourced from reference TRBV11-1 and TRBJ1-1, is EAEVAQSPRYKITEKSQAVAFWCDPISGHATLYWYRQILGQGPELLVQFQDESVVDDSQLPKDRFSAERLKGVDSTLKIQPAELGDSAMYLCASISRAQGAEAFFGQGTRLTVV.

The V and J genes are TRBV7-9 and TRBJ1-1; no reliable D call. Per the germline V gene, CDR1 is SEHNR and CDR2 is FQNEAQ (reference sequence). Trimming pared 7 bases from V and 7 bases from J, leaving 10 bases between. The CDR3 spans 11 residues. The CDR3 DNA follows: TGTGCCAGCAAAGCAGCGAGTGAAGCTTTCTTT. This translates into CASKAASEAFF.

The rearrangement uses TRBV5-1 and TRBJ2-5; D is possibly TRBD2 (6 bases). The assigned J gene may be wrong: the sequence end matches TRBJ2-7 better. CDR3 length equals 16 residues. Germline values: CDR1 SGHRS, CDR2 YFSETQ. CDR3 nucleotides: TGCGCCAGCAGCTCCGGAGGGGTAAAGGTCTCCTACGAGCAGTACTTC. Protein: CASSSGGVKVSYEQYF.

The count of this clone is one. The rearrangement uses TRBV5-7 and TRBJ2-2, with D possibly matching TRBD1 (6 bases). TRBV5-7 carries the ORF label, with uncertain function. V lost 2 bases, J lost 2 bases, and 10 bases lay in between. There are 15 residues in the CDR3. CDR3 sequence reads: CASSFQGTNTGELFF. CDR3 bases: TGTGCCAGCAGCTTTCAGGGGACCAACACCGGGGAGCTGTTTTTT.

The gene calls are TRBV11-3 and TRBJ2-7; 10 bases agree with TRBD1. There are 14 residues in the CDR3. V trimming: 6 bases; J trimming: 4 bases; junction bases outside the gene matches: 6. Germline values: CDR1 SGHNT, CDR2 YENEEA. The CDR3 region is CASRGQGMIYEQYF. CDR3 in DNA: TGTGCCAGCAGGGGACAGGGGATGATATACGAGCAGTACTTC. The full variable domain, with the rest looked up from reference TRBV11-3 and TRBJ2-7, is EAGVVQSPRYKIIEKKQPVAFWCNPISGHNTLYWYLQNLGQGPELLIRYENEEAVDDSQLPKDRFSAERLKGVDSTLKIQPAELGDSAVYLCASRGQGMIYEQYFGPGTRLTVT.

The chain links TRBV5-5 to TRBJ1-5, with D possibly TRBD1 on 6 matching bases. Trimming shortened V by 0 bases and J by 3 bases, and 13 bases separated the two germline ends. This CDR3 contains 16 residues. Germline assignment: CDR1 SGHKS and CDR2 YYEKEE (reference sequence). The CDR3 bases are TGTGCCAGCAGCTTGGATTCAGGGACACACAATCAGCCCCAGCATTTT. It codes for CASSLDSGTHNQPQHF.

The rearrangement joins TRBV20-1 to TRBJ2-7; possibly TRBD2 for D (5 bases). Per germline, CDR1 DFQATT and CDR2 SNEGSKA (reference sequence). Trimming removed 5 bases at V and 0 bases at J, with 5 bases between. CDR3 length: 11 residues. DNA for the CDR3: TGCAGTGCTGGACTCTCCTACGAGCAGTACTTC. It translates to CSAGLSYEQYF.

The chain carries TRBV4-1 and TRBJ1-6, with TRBD1 as a possible D gene (6 bases). The CDR3 is made up of 15 amino acids. The germline gives CDR1 MGHRA, CDR2 YSYEKL. V was trimmed by 1 base and J by 4 bases, leaving 8 bases between them. The chain's CDR3 is CASSQVTGYNSPLHF. CDR3 coding DNA: TGCGCCAGCAGCCAAGTTACAGGGTATAATTCACCCCTCCACTTT.

This clone turned up a few times. The chain carries TRBV4-2 and TRBJ1-3; the D is unclear. The CDR3 is made up of 12 amino acids. Germline CDR1 and CDR2: LGHNA and YNFKEQ. The ends were cut back, 1 base at V and 6 bases at J, with 4 bases in the middle. For the CDR3, the DNA is TGTGCCAGCAGCCAAGTAGTAAACACCATATATTTT. It yields the protein CASSQVVNTIYF.

The sample holds a few counts of this clone. The chain joins TRBV11-2 to TRBJ2-3; D is uncertain. Looked up from germline, CDR1 is SGHAT and CDR2 is FQNNGV. The CDR3 runs to 14 residues. V was shortened by 3 bases and J by 4 bases, with 11 bases between the two germline ends. The chain's CDR3 is CASSFSPAADTQYF. The CDR3 nucleotides read TGTGCCAGCAGCTTCAGTCCTGCAGCAGATACGCAGTATTTT.

V usage is TRBV6-5 and J usage is TRBJ1-6; TRBD1 matches at 9 bases. The CDR3 length is 16 residues. After removal of 0 bases from V and 13 bases from J, the junction contained 10 bases not matched to a gene. Per germline, CDR1 MNHEY and CDR2 SVGAGI. The chain's CDR3 is CASSYSMDRGGTPLHF. The DNA of the CDR3 is TGTGCCAGCAGTTACTCGATGGACAGGGGAGGTACTCCCCTCCACTTT.

The chain joins TRBV29-1 to TRBJ2-1, with 10 positions matching TRBD2. There are 14 residues in the CDR3. V lost 4 bases to trimming and J lost 16 bases; unmatched junction nucleotides: 16. The germline CDR1 and CDR2 sequences are SQVTM and ANQGSEA. The CDR3: CSVGVNSGGLSSFF. In DNA form, the CDR3 reads TGCAGCGTTGGAGTTAATAGCGGGGGGTTGAGTTCTTTCTTC.

V gene TRBV18 combines with J gene TRBJ2-3; 10 nucleotides match TRBD1. Germline V gene lookup returns CDR1 KGHSH and CDR2 LQKENI. The CDR3 loop spans 15 amino acids. The V gene end was trimmed by 6 bases and the J gene end by 3 bases; junction bases not matched to a gene: 6. CDR3 DNA sequence: TGTGCCAGCTCTGCGGACAGGGGGGGGACAGATACGCAGTATTTT. Protein product: CASSADRGGTDTQYF. Looking up the rest from reference TRBV18 and TRBJ2-3 gives the full variable domain: NAGVMQNPRHLVRRRGQEARLRCSPMKGHSHVYWYRQLPEEGLKFMVYLQKENIIDESGMPKERFSAEFPKEGPSILRIQQVVRGDSAAYFCASSADRGGTDTQYFGPGTRLTVL.

The rearrangement links TRBV4-1 to TRBJ2-7; TRBD1 aligns across 9 bases. J was trimmed by 1 base and V by 5 bases; bases with no gene match: 6. The CDR3 totals 15 residues. Germline CDR1 and CDR2: MGHRA and YSYEKL. CDR3 coding DNA: TGCGCCAGCAGCGAAAGGACAGGGGTTTCCTACGAGCAGTACTTC. It specifies CASSERTGVSYEQYF.

The genes are TRBV11-3 and TRBJ1-1; D is possibly TRBD1 (6 bases). Germline loops: CDR1 SGHNT, CDR2 YENEEA. This CDR3 is 13 amino acids long. V was shortened by 5 bases and J by 7 bases, with 14 bases between the two germline ends. CDR3 sequence (DNA): TGTGCCAGCAGCGGCGGACAGTTCGGTGAAGCTTTCTTT. Translating it yields CASSGGQFGEAFF.

The rearrangement joins TRBV19 to TRBJ2-2, with a weak D call TRBD1 (6 bases). Trimming took off 6 bases at V and 6 bases at J, with 14 bases between the two ends. Germline values: CDR1 LNHDA, CDR2 SQIVND (reference sequence). CDR3 length: 14 amino acids. As DNA, the CDR3 is TGTGCCAGTAGGGTGGCCAGGGGTGCCGGGGAGCTGTTTTTT. As protein: CASRVARGAGELFF.

This rearrangement joins TRBV5-6 to TRBJ1-2; 7 positions agree with TRBD1. CDR1 is SGHDT and CDR2 is YYEEEE in the germline V gene. This CDR3 is built from 14 residues. Trimming took 4 bases from V and 8 from J; bases not matched to a gene: 11. As DNA, the CDR3 is TGTGCCAGCAGCGCCCTACAGGGGTTGTGGGGCTACACCTTC. It specifies CASSALQGLWGYTF.

The rearrangement joins TRBV5-4 to TRBJ1-4, with D possibly TRBD1 on 5 matching bases. The CDR3 consists of 15 residues. From germline, CDR1 is SGHNT and CDR2 YYREEE (reference sequence). V was shortened by 0 bases and J by 3 bases, with 9 bases between the two germline ends. This CDR3 reads CASSLAGAANEKLFF. The CDR3 DNA reads as TGTGCCAGCAGCTTGGCTGGGGCCGCTAATGAAAAACTGTTTTTT.

The V and J genes are TRBV4-2 and TRBJ1-4; 8 nucleotides match TRBD1. The CDR3 has 16 residues. V shed 5 bases, J shed 5 bases, and the junction held 10 bases outside the gene matches. Germline assignment: CDR1 LGHNA and CDR2 YNFKEQ. The CDR3 region has the DNA TGTGCCAGCAGCGGTTACAGGGGGGAAGAGAATGAAAAACTGTTTTTT. Its protein is CASSGYRGEENEKLFF.

Many counts were recorded for this clone. The chain recombines TRBV2 with TRBJ1-1; TRBD1 might be the D (6 bases). Trimming shortened V by 7 bases and J by 4 bases, and 7 bases separated the two germline ends. The CDR3 contains 11 residues. CDR1 is SNHLY, CDR2 FYNNEI, per germline. CDR3 bases: TGTGCCAGCACCAGGGGCACTGAAGCTTTCTTT. It specifies CASTRGTEAFF.

This sequence joins TRBV5-4 and TRBJ1-4; a possible D gene is TRBD1 (5 bases). The CDR3 extends over 13 amino acids. V gave up 1 base and J gave up 7 bases, with 8 bases separating them. Germline CDR1 reads SGHNT; CDR2 reads YYREEE (reference sequence). The CDR3, as DNA: TGTGCCAGCAGCTTGCAGGGCAGTGAAAAACTGTTTTTT. This sequence encodes CASSLQGSEKLFF. Supplemented by reference TRBV5-4 and TRBJ1-4, the full variable domain reads ETGVTQSPTHLIKTRGQQVTLRCSSQSGHNTVSWYQQALGQGPQFIFQYYREEENGRGNFPPRFSGLQFPNYSSELNVNALELDDSALYLCASSLQGSEKLFFGSGTQLSVL.

J is TRBJ2-5 and V is TRBV7-3; 7 bases agree with TRBD1. The germline V gene has CDR1 SGHTA and CDR2 FQGTGA. The length of the CDR3 is 14 residues. With V trimmed by 5 bases and J by 4 bases, 7 bases remained unmatched. The CDR3: CASSRSGGTETQYF. Written as DNA, the CDR3 is TGTGCCAGCAGCCGTTCAGGGGGAACAGAGACCCAGTACTTC.